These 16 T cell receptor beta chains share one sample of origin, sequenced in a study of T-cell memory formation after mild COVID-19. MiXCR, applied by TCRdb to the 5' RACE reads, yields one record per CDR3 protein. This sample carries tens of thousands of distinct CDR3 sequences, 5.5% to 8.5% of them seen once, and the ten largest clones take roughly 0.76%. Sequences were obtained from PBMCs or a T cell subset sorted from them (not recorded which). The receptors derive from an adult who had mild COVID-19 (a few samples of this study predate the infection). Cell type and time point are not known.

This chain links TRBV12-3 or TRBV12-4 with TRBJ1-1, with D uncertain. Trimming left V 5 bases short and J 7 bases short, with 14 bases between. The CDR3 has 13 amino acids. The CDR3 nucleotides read TGTGCCAGCAGTCTCTACGGAGGCCATGAAGCTTTCTTT. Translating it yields CASSLYGGHEAFF.

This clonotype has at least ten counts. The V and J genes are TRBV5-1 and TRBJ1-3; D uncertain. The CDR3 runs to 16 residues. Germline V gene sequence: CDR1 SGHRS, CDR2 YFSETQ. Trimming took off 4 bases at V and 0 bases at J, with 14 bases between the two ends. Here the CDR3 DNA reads TGCGCCAGCAGCCGGAGGCAGAGAAGCTCTGGAAACACCATATATTTT. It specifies CASSRRQRSSGNTIYF.

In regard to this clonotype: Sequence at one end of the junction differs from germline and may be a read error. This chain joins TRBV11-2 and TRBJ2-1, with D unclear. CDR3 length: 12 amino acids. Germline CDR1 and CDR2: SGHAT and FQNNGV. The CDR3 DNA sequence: TGTGCCATCAGCTTGACGGGTAATGAGCAGTTCTTC. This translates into CAISLTGNEQFF.

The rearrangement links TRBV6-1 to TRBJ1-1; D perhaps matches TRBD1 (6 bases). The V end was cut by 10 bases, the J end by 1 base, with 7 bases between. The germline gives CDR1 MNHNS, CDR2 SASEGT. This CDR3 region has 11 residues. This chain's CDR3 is CATGANTEAFF. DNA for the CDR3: TGTGCCACGGGGGCGAACACTGAAGCTTTCTTT.

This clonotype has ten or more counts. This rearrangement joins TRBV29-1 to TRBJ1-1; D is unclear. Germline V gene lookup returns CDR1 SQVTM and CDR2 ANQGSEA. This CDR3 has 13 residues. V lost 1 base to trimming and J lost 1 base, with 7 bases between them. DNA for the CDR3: TGCAGCGTTGAAGTGTTAGGGAACACTGAAGCTTTCTTT. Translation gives CSVEVLGNTEAFF.

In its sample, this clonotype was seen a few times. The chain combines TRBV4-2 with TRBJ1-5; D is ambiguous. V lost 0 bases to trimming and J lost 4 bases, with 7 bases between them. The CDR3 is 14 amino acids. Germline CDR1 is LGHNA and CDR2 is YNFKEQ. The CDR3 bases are TGTGCCAGCAGCCAAGATGTTGGGAATCAGCCCCAGCATTTT. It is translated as CASSQDVGNQPQHF.

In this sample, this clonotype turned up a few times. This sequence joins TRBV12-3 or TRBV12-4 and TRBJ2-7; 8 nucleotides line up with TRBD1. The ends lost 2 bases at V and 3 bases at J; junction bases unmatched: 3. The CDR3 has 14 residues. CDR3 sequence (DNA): TGTGCCAGCAGTTTACAGGGGGCTAACTACGAGCAGTACTTC. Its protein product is CASSLQGANYEQYF.

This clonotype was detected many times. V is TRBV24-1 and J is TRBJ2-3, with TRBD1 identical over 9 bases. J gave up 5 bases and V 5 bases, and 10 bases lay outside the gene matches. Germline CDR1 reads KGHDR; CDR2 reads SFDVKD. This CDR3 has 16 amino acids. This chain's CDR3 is CATSAGRTGARDTQYF. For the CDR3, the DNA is TGTGCCACCAGTGCCGGACGGACAGGGGCAAGAGATACGCAGTATTTT.

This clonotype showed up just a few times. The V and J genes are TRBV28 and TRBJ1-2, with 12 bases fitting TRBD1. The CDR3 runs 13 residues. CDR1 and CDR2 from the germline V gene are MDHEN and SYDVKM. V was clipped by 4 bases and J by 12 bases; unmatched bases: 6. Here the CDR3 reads CASSSMGQGANTF. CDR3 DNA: TGTGCCAGCAGTTCCATGGGACAGGGGGCGAACACCTTC.

CDR3 coding DNA: TGTGCCAGCAGGACTCGCAGGGTGCGGGGGACTTCCTACAATGAGCAGTTCTTC. Its translation: CASRTRRVRGTSYNEQFF. This chain uses TRBV27 with TRBJ2-1, with 7 bases matching TRBD2. CDR1 MNHEY and CDR2 SMNVEV come from the germline V gene (reference sequence). The junction had 15 bases not matched to a gene; V was cut back by 6 bases and J by 1 base. The CDR3 consists of 18 residues.

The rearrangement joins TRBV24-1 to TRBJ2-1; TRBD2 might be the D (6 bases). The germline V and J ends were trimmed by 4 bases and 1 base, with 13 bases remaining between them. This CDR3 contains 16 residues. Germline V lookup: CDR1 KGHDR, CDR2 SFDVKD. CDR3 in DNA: TGTGCCACCAGTGAGGGCGGGATAGGGTCCTACAATGAGCAGTTCTTC. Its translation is CATSEGGIGSYNEQFF.

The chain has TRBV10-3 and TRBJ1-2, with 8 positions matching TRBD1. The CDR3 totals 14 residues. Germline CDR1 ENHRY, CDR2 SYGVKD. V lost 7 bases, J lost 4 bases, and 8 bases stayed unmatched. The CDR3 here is CAINPTGERYGYTF. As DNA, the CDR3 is TGTGCCATCAACCCGACAGGGGAGCGCTATGGCTACACCTTC.

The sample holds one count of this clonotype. The CDR3 DNA reads TGTGCCAGCGAGGGGGGAGGCGACACTGAAGCTTTCTTT. Its translation is CASEGGGDTEAFF. The V call is TRBV12-3 or TRBV12-4, the J call TRBJ1-1, with TRBD1 as a possible D gene (6 bases). This CDR3 is 13 amino acids long. V was shortened by 8 bases and J by 3 bases, with 13 bases between the two germline ends.

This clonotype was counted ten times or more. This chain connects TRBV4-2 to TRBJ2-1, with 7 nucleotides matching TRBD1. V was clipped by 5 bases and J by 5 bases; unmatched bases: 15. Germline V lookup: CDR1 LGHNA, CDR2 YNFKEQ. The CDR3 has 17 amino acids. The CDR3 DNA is TGTGCCAGCAGCAAGGAGGACAGGATCGACCCACACAATGAGCAGTTCTTC. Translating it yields CASSKEDRIDPHNEQFF.

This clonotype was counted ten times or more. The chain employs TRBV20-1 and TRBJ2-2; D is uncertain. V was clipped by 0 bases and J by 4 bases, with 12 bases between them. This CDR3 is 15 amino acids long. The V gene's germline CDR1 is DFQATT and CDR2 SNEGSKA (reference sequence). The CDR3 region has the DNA TGCAGTGCTAGAGATCTACCAACAACCACCGGGGAGCTGTTTTTT. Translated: CSARDLPTTTGELFF.

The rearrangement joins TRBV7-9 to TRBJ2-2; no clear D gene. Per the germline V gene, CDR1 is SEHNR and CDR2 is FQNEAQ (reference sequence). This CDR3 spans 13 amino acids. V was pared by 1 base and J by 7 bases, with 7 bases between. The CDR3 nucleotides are TGTGCCAGCAGCTTAGAGGAGATCGGGGAGCTGTTTTTT. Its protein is CASSLEEIGELFF.